This passage covers 3 T cell receptor beta chains from one sample sequenced in a study of T cell changes during pregnancy in multiple sclerosis. The table came from immunoSEQ multiplex PCR; TCRdb's copy has only in-frame clones and leaves some out. Among about 120,000 clones listed, under 95% were seen once. The specimen comprised peripheral blood, sampled before pregnancy. All receptors come from a female donor with multiple sclerosis, enrolled in a pregnancy study.

This sequence joins TRBV6-5 and TRBJ1-2, with 7 bases matching TRBD1. This CDR3 has 15 residues. CDR1 is MNHEY and CDR2 is SVGAGI in the germline V gene. The V segment lost 5 bases and the J segment 0 bases; nucleotides outside the gene matches: 6. The CDR3 protein is CASSQGTAPNYGYTF. CDR3 bases: TGTGCCAGCAGTCAGGGGACAGCCCCTAACTATGGCTACACCTTC.

This clone was seen only once. The V gene is TRBV5-6, the J gene TRBJ1-1, with TRBD1 as a possible D gene (6 bases). The CDR3 runs to 15 residues. Between the trimmed V and J ends, which lost 6 bases and 4 bases, there was a span of 19 bases. Germline CDR1 is SGHDT and CDR2 is YYEEEE. Here the CDR3 reads CASNRRGGVGTEAFF. The DNA for the CDR3 is TGTGCCAGCAACAGGCGGGGGGGCGTCGGCACTGAAGCTTTCTTT.

This clone appeared once. The rearrangement joins TRBV11-2 to TRBJ2-7; TRBD1 matches 9 bases. J gave up 9 bases and V 2 bases, and 11 bases lay outside the gene matches. The length of the CDR3 is 15 residues. Germline assignment: CDR1 SGHAT and CDR2 FQNNGV. DNA for the CDR3: TGTGCCAGCAGCTTACGCACAGGGGGCCCCTCGGGGCAGTACTTC. This gives the protein CASSLRTGGPSGQYF. Full variable domain (rest looked up from reference TRBV11-2 and TRBJ2-7): EAGVAQSPRYKIIEKRQSVAFWCNPISGHATLYWYQQILGQGPKLLIQFQNNGVVDDSQLPKDRFSAERLKGVDSTLKIQPAKLEDSAVYLCASSLRTGGPSGQYFGPGTRLTVT.